Below are 29 T cell receptor beta chains sequenced from a single sample in a study of shared clonotypes between healthy human individuals (TCRdb year 2020). Library method: the immunoSEQ multiplex PCR assay. Held by TCRdb, this immuneACCESS table contains in-frame sequences only and omits some clones. Under half of the omission traces to an unresolved V gene where checked; the cause of the rest is unknown. The sample table contains roughly 2.4 million clones; only one count was recorded for 90% to 96% of them. The top ten clonotypes cover roughly 0.13% of the sample. Material: naive CD4+ T cells sorted from blood. The cell subset or site label of this sample denotes: CD45RA+ positively selected. The source is a young man in good health.

This chain connects TRBV9 to TRBJ2-7; no definite D call. The germline V gene encodes CDR1 SGDLS and CDR2 YYNGEE. The CDR3 contains 12 residues. Trimming cost V 3 bases and J 3 bases, with 7 bases left between them. The chain's CDR3 is CASSDRDYEQYF. CDR3 DNA sequence: TGTGCCAGCAGCGACAGAGACTACGAGCAGTACTTC.

The gene calls are TRBV19 and TRBJ1-5; no definite D call. V was pared by 1 base and J by 4 bases, with 14 bases between. Germline values: CDR1 LNHDA, CDR2 SQIVND (reference sequence). The CDR3 length is 16 residues. The DNA for the CDR3 is TGTGCCAGTAGTATAGCTCGTGGCATGCAGAATCAGCCCCAGCATTTT. This encodes CASSIARGMQNQPQHF.

The genes are TRBV21-1 and TRBJ2-3; TRBD2, the table's D call, lacks a check against the DNA. TRBV21-1 is assigned pseudogene status. The CDR3 covers 17 residues. The CDR3 bases are TGTGCCAGCTCCAAAACCTCTCGAGCGGGAGGGCCAGATACGCAGTATTTT. Amino acids: CASSKTSRAGGPDTQYF.

V gene TRBV7-2 combines with J gene TRBJ2-3; maybe TRBD2 (6 bases). Between the trimmed V and J ends, which lost 4 bases and 5 bases, there was a span of 16 bases. CDR1 and CDR2 (germline): SGHTA, FQGNSA. CDR3 length: 15 residues. The CDR3 here is CASSWRVATGDTQYF. The CDR3 region has the DNA TGTGCCAGCAGCTGGAGGGTGGCAACGGGAGATACGCAGTATTTT.

The rearrangement uses TRBV10-1 and TRBJ2-3, with D maybe TRBD1 (6 bases). Germline loops: CDR1 WNHNN, CDR2 SYGVQD (reference sequence). The CDR3 runs 14 residues. Trimming left V 2 bases short and J 5 bases short, with 11 bases between. The CDR3 DNA sequence: TGCGCCAGCAGTGAGACAGGGCGTGGAGATACGCAGTATTTT. Translation gives CASSETGRGDTQYF.

V gene TRBV5-1 combines with J gene TRBJ2-7; D ambiguous. Germline V lookup: CDR1 SGHRS, CDR2 YFSETQ. The CDR3 extends over 11 amino acids. V was clipped by 1 base and J by 5 bases, with 4 bases between them. In DNA, the CDR3 is TGCGCCAGCAGCTTGCTCAACGAGCAGTACTTC. Residues: CASSLLNEQYF.

The chain has TRBV5-1 and TRBJ2-7; 9 bases fit TRBD1. Germline V lookup: CDR1 SGHRS, CDR2 YFSETQ. This CDR3 comprises 15 residues. V shed 0 bases, J shed 5 bases, and the junction held 6 bases outside the gene matches. The DNA of the CDR3 is TGCGCCAGCAGCTTGGTAGTGACAGGGGGTAACGAGCAGTACTTC. Residues: CASSLVVTGGNEQYF.

The rearrangement uses TRBV30 and TRBJ2-7, with D unclear. Germline CDR1 GTSNPN, CDR2 SVGIG (reference sequence). With 0 bases removed from V and 1 base from J, the gap between germline ends came to 10 bases. This CDR3 contains 14 residues. The CDR3 sequence: CAWSVLEASYEQYF. The CDR3 nucleotides read TGTGCCTGGAGTGTACTGGAAGCATCCTACGAGCAGTACTTC.

J is TRBJ1-2 and V is TRBV5-1; D is unclear. The CDR3 contains 15 residues. Trimming took 0 bases from V and 4 from J, leaving 13 bases between them. CDR1 is SGHRS and CDR2 is YFSETQ in the germline V gene. CDR3 loop: CASSLGGESLYGYTF. The DNA for the CDR3 is TGCGCCAGCAGCTTGGGTGGGGAGTCTCTCTATGGCTACACCTTC.

The chain employs TRBV2 and TRBJ2-6, with D hard to call. This CDR3 has 15 residues. Trimming removed 11 bases at V and 2 bases at J, with 16 bases between. Germline V gene lookup returns CDR1 SNHLY and CDR2 FYNNEI. DNA of the CDR3: TGTGCCGGAGCCGGGCAACTAACTGGGGCCAACGTCCTGACTTTC. Translation gives CAGAGQLTGANVLTF. The full variable domain, rest sourced from reference TRBV2 and TRBJ2-6, is EPEVTQTPSHQVTQMGQEVILRCVPISNHLYFYWYRQILGQKVEFLVSFYNNEISEKSEIFDDQFSVERPDGSNFTLKIRSTKLEDSAMYFCAGAGQLTGANVLTFGAGSRLTVL.

The genes are TRBV30 and TRBJ1-6, with D possibly TRBD1 on 6 matching bases. Trimming left V 3 bases short and J 2 bases short, with 17 bases between. CDR1 and CDR2 (germline): GTSNPN, SVGIG (reference sequence). This CDR3 comprises 17 residues. Here the CDR3 DNA reads TGTGCCTGGAGGGGAAGGGGGGCGAGCACCTATAATTCACCCCTCCACTTT. Its translation is CAWRGRGASTYNSPLHF.

The CDR3 here is CASSPGRVGGYTF. In DNA form, the CDR3 reads TGTGCCAGCAGTCCCGGCCGGGTAGGGGGCTACACCTTC. This sequence joins TRBV28 and TRBJ1-2; no clear D gene. This CDR3 is built from 13 residues. Germline CDR1 is MDHEN and CDR2 is SYDVKM. The V and J ends lost 5 bases and 8 bases respectively, with 15 bases between them.

The chain has TRBV10-2 and TRBJ1-6; D ambiguous. Trimming cost V 3 bases and J 5 bases, with 5 bases left between them. Per germline, CDR1 WSHSY and CDR2 SAAADI. This CDR3 spans 13 amino acids. CDR3 sequence: CASSDSDNSPLHF. CDR3 nucleotides: TGCGCCAGCAGTGACAGTGATAATTCACCCCTCCACTTT.

The rearrangement joins TRBV6-4 to TRBJ2-2, with TRBD1 identical over 9 bases. Trimming at V came to 5 bases and at J to 6 bases, leaving 7 bases not matched to a gene. The CDR3 has 15 residues. Germline V gene sequence: CDR1 MRHNA, CDR2 SNTAGT. The CDR3 coding sequence is TGTGCCAGCAGTACCGGGACAGGGAGCGCCGGGGAGCTGTTTTTT. It encodes CASSTGTGSAGELFF.

This clone was seen just once. V gene TRBV6-1 combines with J gene TRBJ1-5; D ambiguous. Trimming shortened V by 6 bases and J by 5 bases, and 8 bases separated the two germline ends. This CDR3 has 12 amino acids. CDR1 and CDR2 from the germline V gene are MNHNS and SASEGT. This chain's CDR3 is CASREWDQPQHF. Here the CDR3 DNA reads TGTGCCAGCAGGGAGTGGGATCAGCCCCAGCATTTT.

For this clone: Other DNA sequences of this sample code for an identical CDR3. This chain uses TRBV6-6 with TRBJ1-2; D is possibly TRBD1 (5 bases). The CDR3 is 13 residues long. V was pared by 2 bases and J by 5 bases, with 9 bases between. CDR1 MNHNY and CDR2 SVGAGI come from the germline V gene (reference sequence). The chain's CDR3 is CASSYAGDYGYTF. DNA of the CDR3: TGTGCCAGCAGTTACGCGGGGGATTATGGCTACACCTTC.

As concerns this clone: Other nucleotide sequences from this sample produce the same CDR3. This chain links TRBV9 with TRBJ2-3, with 13 bases lining up with TRBD2. J was trimmed by 2 bases and V by 4 bases; bases with no gene match: 4. The germline V gene encodes CDR1 SGDLS and CDR2 YYNGEE. CDR3 size: 16 residues. Here the CDR3 reads CASSSTSGGSTDTQYF. CDR3 in DNA: TGTGCCAGCAGCTCGACTAGCGGGGGGTCCACAGATACGCAGTATTTT.

This clone was recorded once. V gene TRBV6-5 combines with J gene TRBJ2-3; no clear D. CDR1 and CDR2 (germline): MNHEY, SVGAGI. V was cut by 0 bases and J by 4 bases, with 14 bases left in between. This CDR3 region has 16 residues. The CDR3: CASSYSFSATPDTQYF. The CDR3 nucleotides read TGTGCCAGCAGTTACTCTTTTTCGGCTACGCCAGATACGCAGTATTTT.

This chain connects TRBV6-5 to TRBJ1-6, with no clear D. CDR1 and CDR2 (germline): MNHEY, SVGAGI. The CDR3 extends over 14 amino acids. With 5 bases removed from V and 10 bases from J, the gap between germline ends came to 15 bases. The CDR3 region has the DNA TGTGCCAGCAGTCTGATTCGTGAGGGCTCACCCCTCCACTTT. Its translation is CASSLIREGSPLHF.

The sample holds a few counts of this clone. The rearrangement uses TRBV2 and TRBJ1-5; D perhaps matches TRBD1 (6 bases). Germline V gene data show CDR1 as SNHLY and CDR2 as FYNNEI. V lost 6 bases to trimming and J lost 5 bases, with 11 bases between them. This CDR3 spans 13 amino acids. The CDR3 nucleotides read TGTGCCAGCAGGGGGCAGGGGCATCAGCCCCAGCATTTT. It is translated as CASRGQGHQPQHF. The complete variable domain, with remaining parts taken from reference TRBV2 and TRBJ1-5, reads EPEVTQTPSHQVTQMGQEVILRCVPISNHLYFYWYRQILGQKVEFLVSFYNNEISEKSEIFDDQFSVERPDGSNFTLKIRSTKLEDSAMYFCASRGQGHQPQHFGDGTRLSIL.

The chain employs TRBV7-9 and TRBJ1-1; D may be TRBD1 (6 bases). V was clipped by 3 bases and J by 10 bases, with 18 bases between them. This CDR3 spans 14 amino acids. CDR1 SEHNR and CDR2 FQNEAQ come from the germline V gene (reference sequence). The CDR3: CASSLRTLGDTAFF. Written as DNA, the CDR3 is TGTGCCAGCAGCTTGCGGACATTAGGGGACACAGCTTTCTTT.

The rearrangement joins TRBV11-3 to TRBJ2-3, with 13 positions matching TRBD2. J gave up 2 bases and V 5 bases, and 4 bases lay outside the gene matches. The CDR3 contains 16 residues. From germline, CDR1 is SGHNT and CDR2 YENEEA. The CDR3 DNA reads as TGTGCCAGCAGCGCCGGGACTAGCGGGATCACAGATACGCAGTATTTT. It codes for CASSAGTSGITDTQYF.

This clone was counted a few times. The V gene is TRBV2, the J gene TRBJ1-6; unclear D gene. This CDR3 has 17 amino acids. Per the germline V gene, CDR1 is SNHLY and CDR2 is FYNNEI. V shed 4 bases and J shed 9 bases, with 22 bases lying between them. CDR3 sequence reads: CASSVQISTTLGSPLHF. The CDR3 region has the DNA TGTGCCAGCAGTGTTCAGATTTCGACGACCCTGGGTTCACCCCTCCACTTT.

About this clone itself: One end of the junction does not line up with germline, which may come from a read error. The gene calls are TRBV5-1 and TRBJ2-5; no firm D call. Germline values: CDR1 SGHRS, CDR2 YFSETQ. The CDR3 runs to 14 residues. The CDR3 region is CASSSFGRQETQYF. The CDR3 DNA sequence: TGTGCCAGCAGCTCTTTTGGCAGACAAGAGACCCAGTACTTC.

The CDR3 spells CASSVGVGEVETQYF. DNA for the CDR3: TGTGCCAGCAGCGTAGGGGTTGGGGAAGTAGAGACCCAGTACTTC. The V gene is TRBV9, the J gene TRBJ2-5; D gene uncertain. Germline CDR1 is SGDLS and CDR2 is YYNGEE. CDR3 length: 15 amino acids. V gave up 0 bases and J gave up 4 bases, with 13 bases separating them. Variable domain in full (rest from reference TRBV9 and TRBJ2-5): DSGVTQTPKHLITATGQRVTLRCSPRSGDLSVYWYQQSLDQGLQFLIQYYNGEERAKGNILERFSAQQFPDLHSELNLSSLELGDSALYFCASSVGVGEVETQYFGPGTRLLVL.

CDR3 amino acids: CASSLLSSETQYF. The CDR3 DNA reads as TGTGCCAGCAGCTTGTTGAGCAGCGAGACCCAGTACTTC. J is TRBJ2-5 and V is TRBV5-5; D gene unclear. V was pared by 1 base and J by 5 bases, with 9 bases between. Germline loops: CDR1 SGHKS, CDR2 YYEKEE (reference sequence). The CDR3 is 13 residues long.

Notes on this clone: In the same sample, other DNA sequences code for this CDR3. The chain employs TRBV6-5 and TRBJ1-5, with 7 bases matching TRBD1. The junction had 2 bases not matched to a gene; V was cut back by 6 bases and J by 3 bases. This CDR3 spans 13 amino acids. Germline CDR1 MNHEY, CDR2 SVGAGI. DNA for the CDR3: TGTGCCAGCAGCAGGGGGTCCAATCAGCCCCAGCATTTT. Translating it yields CASSRGSNQPQHF.

Turning to this clone: In the same sample, other DNA sequences code for this CDR3. This CDR3 reads CASSPQGGQETQYF. CDR3 nucleotide sequence: TGTGCCAGCTCACCGCAGGGGGGGCAGGAGACCCAGTACTTC. The chain has TRBV18 and TRBJ2-5; possibly TRBD1 or TRBD2 for D (7 bases each). The ends were cut back, 3 bases at V and 5 bases at J, with 13 bases in the middle. This CDR3 is 14 amino acids long. Germline V lookup: CDR1 KGHSH, CDR2 LQKENI. Variable domain in full (rest from reference TRBV18 and TRBJ2-5): NAGVMQNPRHLVRRRGQEARLRCSPMKGHSHVYWYRQLPEEGLKFMVYLQKENIIDESGMPKERFSAEFPKEGPSILRIQQVVRGDSAAYFCASSPQGGQETQYFGPGTRLLVL.

This clone was observed a single time. In the same sample, other DNA sequences code for this CDR3. CDR3 DNA sequence: TGTGCCAGTAGTATTGACGGGTATAATTCACCCCTCCACTTT. It codes for CASSIDGYNSPLHF. The chain carries TRBV19 and TRBJ1-6, with D hard to call. The CDR3 totals 14 residues. The V gene's germline CDR1 is LNHDA and CDR2 SQIVND (reference sequence). The ends were cut back, 3 bases at V and 4 bases at J, with 7 bases in the middle.